This T cell receptor beta chain was sequenced for a study of OX40 agonist ivuxolimab in advanced cancers. Study results and limitations: Near-lowest levels of clonal expansion characterized partial responders at 0.1-3.0 mg/kg.

Sequenced by immunoSEQ multiplex PCR; TCRdb stores in-frame clones only, minus some. The table shows 85,000 to 90,000 clones, with approximately 85% occurring only once. As for this clone: Its antigen is unknown.

The input for sequencing was CD4+ or CD8+ T cells sorted from blood, taken in a trial of the OX40 agonist ivuxolimab. The TCR originated in an adult with an advanced solid tumor such as melanoma, head and neck, liver or kidney cancer.

The CDR3 DNA reads TGTGCCAGCAGCGTGGACAGCTACTATGGCTACACCTTC. Its protein product is CASSVDSYYGYTF. The chain combines TRBV9 with TRBJ1-2; D is perhaps TRBD1 (6 bases). The CDR3 covers 13 residues. Germline V gene data show CDR1 as SGDLS and CDR2 as YYNGEE. Trimming cost V 2 bases and J 3 bases, with 8 bases left between them.